The TCR beta chain described here comes from a study of blood T cell repertoires in COVID-19. Under the authors' procedure: Reference gene primer amplification in the assay estimated nucleated cell counts. TCRdb's table, derived via immunoSEQ multiplex PCR, lists solely in-frame clones and lacks some. V and J calls and clone size are those listed in that table; D and trimming were worked out from the DNA. Of tens of thousands of clones in the sample, approximately 90% were seen once. This clone was seen once. V lost 0 bases and J 0 bases, leaving 10 bases between the germline ends. Per the germline V gene, CDR1 is SGHTS and CDR2 is YDEGEE. CDR3 length: 16 amino acids.

J is TRBJ1-5 and V is TRBV5-8; D is undetermined. This clonotype originated in a woman of 80 years or more with acute or convalescent COVID-19. Sequenced material: peripheral blood. Here the CDR3 reads CASSLGQPNSNQPQHF. In DNA form, the CDR3 reads TGTGCCAGCAGCTTGGGACAACCAAATAGCAATCAGCCCCAGCATTTT.